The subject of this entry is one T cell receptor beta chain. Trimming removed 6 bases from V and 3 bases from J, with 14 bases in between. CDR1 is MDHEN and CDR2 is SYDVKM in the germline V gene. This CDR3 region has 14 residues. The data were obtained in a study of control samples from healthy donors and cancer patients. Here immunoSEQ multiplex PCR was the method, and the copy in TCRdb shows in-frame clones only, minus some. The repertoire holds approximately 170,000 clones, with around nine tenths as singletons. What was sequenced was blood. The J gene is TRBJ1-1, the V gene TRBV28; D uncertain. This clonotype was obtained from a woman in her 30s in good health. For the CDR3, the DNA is TGTGCCAGCAGCCCGCCCACAGATTACACTGAAGCTTTCTTT. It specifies CASSPPTDYTEAFF.